A selection of T cell receptor beta chains follows, all from one sample in a study of T cell changes during pregnancy in multiple sclerosis. This table comes from immunoSEQ multiplex PCR, and its TCRdb copy is limited to in-frame clones, with some not included. The sample includes 100,000 or so clones, around 94% of them seen just once. The sequencing here drew on peripheral blood, taken after pregnancy. These receptors came from a female donor in good health, enrolled as a control in a pregnancy study. CDR3s include the opening cysteine and the closing phenylalanine or tryptophan. A D gene is named only where the DNA matches it firmly. Clone size appears in some rows only: once, few, many, or a class for an expanded clone.

j_call d_call cdr3_length clone_size v_call cdr3_nt cdr3_aa
TRBJ2-7 . 13 few TRBV2 TGTGCCAGCAGTGCTAGAGGGAGCCACGAGCAGTACTTC CASSARGSHEQYF
TRBJ1-4 . 14 . TRBV2 TGTGCCAGCAGAGAAAGAACAGTGAATGAAAAACTGTTTTTT CASRERTVNEKLFF
TRBJ2-1 TRBD1 15 . TRBV29-1 TGCAGCGTCGACAGGGGTGCTAGCGCCTACAATGAGCAGTTCTTC CSVDRGASAYNEQFF
TRBJ2-1 . 15 . TRBV27 TGTGCCAGCAGTTTATCCCCGGCAGGATACAATGAGCAGTTCTTC CASSLSPAGYNEQFF
TRBJ2-1 TRBD2 17 . TRBV27 TGTGCCAGCAGTTTATCGGTCCCGGGAGGCACCTACAATGAGCAGTTCTTC CASSLSVPGGTYNEQFF
TRBJ1-5 . 15 . TRBV6-5 TGTGCCAGCAGTTTAACAGGTTATAGCAATCAGCCCCAGCATTTT CASSLTGYSNQPQHF
TRBJ2-7 . 15 . TRBV28 TGTGCCAGCAGTTTATACAGCCCATCCTCCTACGAGCAGTACTTC CASSLYSPSSYEQYF
TRBJ2-7 . 18 . TRBV19 TGTGCCAGTAGTATAGACCTCGAGACGGGGAGGACGGGGTACGAGCAGTACTTC CASSIDLETGRTGYEQYF
TRBJ2-7 TRBD2 16 . TRBV28 TGTGCCAGCCAGGGACTAGCGTACTCAAGCTCCTACGAGCAGTACTTC CASQGLAYSSSYEQYF
TRBJ2-1 . 14 . TRBV5-1 TGCGCCAGCACCTCAAGATCGGGGGAATGGGGGCAGTTCTTC CASTSRSGEWGQFF
TRBJ1-5 . 13 . TRBV27 TGTGCCAGCAGACCCAGGGGAAGCCAGCCCCAGCATTTT CASRPRGSQPQHF
TRBJ1-1 . 15 . TRBV5-1 TGCGCCAGCAGAGATACTATGGCAGGGCGGACTGAAGCTTTCTTT CASRDTMAGRTEAFF
TRBJ2-3 TRBD1 18 once TRBV19 TGTGCCAGTAGTAACCCAGGACAGGTTGTAGGGGGCACAGATACGCAGTATTTT CASSNPGQVVGGTDTQYF
TRBJ2-7 TRBD1 14 . TRBV7-2 TGTGCCAGCAGCTCCGGGACAGGGCTCTACGAGCAGTACTTC CASSSGTGLYEQYF
TRBJ2-1 . 15 . TRBV18 TGTGCCAGCTCACCATTTGGAGGCCCTTACAATGAGCAGTTCTTC CASSPFGGPYNEQFF
TRBJ2-3 . 14 . TRBV6-1 TGTGCCAGCAGTGAACTGGGCGGCACAGATACGCAGTATTTT CASSELGGTDTQYF
TRBJ1-2 . 16 once TRBV21-1 TGTGCCAGCAGCATTCCCGGGACAGGGTTTGGAGATGGCTACACCTTC CASSIPGTGFGDGYTF
TRBJ1-5 . 15 . TRBV21-1 TGTGCCAGCATCACCGGGTCCCTTTTACATCAGCCCCAGCATTTT CASITGSLLHQPQHF
TRBJ2-7 . 17 . TRBV7-7 TGTGCCAGCAGCTTAGGAGTGGGGCCGGAGGGCACCTACGAGCAGTACTTC CASSLGVGPEGTYEQYF
TRBJ2-3 . 15 . TRBV7-2 TGTGCCAGCAGCTTAGGGCTAGCGTACACAGATACGCAGTATTTT CASSLGLAYTDTQYF
TRBJ2-7 TRBD2 15 . TRBV19 TGTGCCAGTAGCCCCGGGACTAGCGAGAACTACGAGCAGTACTTC CASSPGTSENYEQYF
TRBJ1-1 . 13 few TRBV2 TGTGCCAGCAGTGCAGGGCAGGGCACTGAAGCTTTCTTT CASSAGQGTEAFF
TRBJ2-3 TRBD2 14 . TRBV19 TGTGCCAGTAGTCTCACTAGCGGCACAGATACGCAGTATTTT CASSLTSGTDTQYF
TRBJ2-3 . 16 . TRBV27 TGTGCCAGCAGTTTAACCGGCCTTGTGGGGCCAGATACGCAGTATTTT CASSLTGLVGPDTQYF
TRBJ2-6 TRBD2 20 . TRBV19 TGTGCCAGTAGTATAGTTCGGCCGACTAGCGCTTCGGCTGGGGCCAACGTCCTGACTTTC CASSIVRPTSASAGANVLTF
TRBJ1-1 TRBD1 15 . TRBV5-1 TGCGCCAGCAGCTGGGGTTGGGGGACAGGGACTGAAGCTTTCTTT CASSWGWGTGTEAFF
TRBJ2-7 TRBD2 15 . TRBV7-6 TGTGCCAGCAGCTTTACTAGCGGACCCGCCTACGAGCAGTACTTC CASSFTSGPAYEQYF
TRBJ2-6 . 15 . TRBV6-1 TGTGCCAGCAGTGACCAGACGGGGGGGGCCAACGTCCTGACTTTC CASSDQTGGANVLTF
TRBJ2-7 TRBD2 16 once TRBV5-1 TGCGCCAGCAGCTTGACCGCGGGAGAACTCTCCTACGAGCAGTACTTC CASSLTAGELSYEQYF
TRBJ2-7 . 14 . TRBV5-4 TGTGCCAGCAGCCTGCGGAACGGGGGAAGCGAGCAGTACTTC CASSLRNGGSEQYF
TRBJ1-1 TRBD1 13 . TRBV28 TGTGCCAGCAGTCGGACAGGGCACACTGAAGCTTTCTTT CASSRTGHTEAFF
TRBJ2-4 TRBD1 15 once TRBV6-5 TGTGCCAGCAGCCTCTCGGACAGGAAATTTGACATTCAGTACTTC CASSLSDRKFDIQYF
TRBJ1-6 TRBD1 16 . TRBV30 TGTGCCTGGTTATCGGACAGGGCCTCCTATAATTCACCCCTCCACTTT CAWLSDRASYNSPLHF
TRBJ1-5 TRBD1 16 . TRBV19 TGTGCCAGTAGTATAGGGACAGGGGATCGAAATCAGCCCCAGCATTTT CASSIGTGDRNQPQHF